The entry below describes one T cell receptor (beta chain). Its antigen is unknown. This record belongs to a study of cytomegalovirus exposure and HLA in healthy donors. The study, taken as a whole, reports: Listed as cytomegalovirus-associated were 150 or so TCR beta chains.

The ends lost 3 bases at V and 3 bases at J; junction bases unmatched: 1. This CDR3 is 13 amino acids long. CDR1 and CDR2 from the germline V gene are SGHTA and FQGTGA. 13 Jbeta primers and 60 Vbeta primers were used for the PCR. Using immunoSEQ multiplex PCR, the repertoire was profiled, and TCRdb retains in-frame clones only, with some absent. Of around 49,000 clones listed, around three quarters were seen once; the top ten hold 7.5% to 8.5%. The chain has TRBV7-3 and TRBJ2-5; 7 bases match TRBD2. This clonotype originated in a man under 40 in good health and CMV-seropositive. Sequencing was carried out using PBMCs. CDR3: CASSFLAEETQYF. The CDR3 nucleotides read TGTGCCAGCAGCTTCCTAGCGGAAGAGACCCAGTACTTC.